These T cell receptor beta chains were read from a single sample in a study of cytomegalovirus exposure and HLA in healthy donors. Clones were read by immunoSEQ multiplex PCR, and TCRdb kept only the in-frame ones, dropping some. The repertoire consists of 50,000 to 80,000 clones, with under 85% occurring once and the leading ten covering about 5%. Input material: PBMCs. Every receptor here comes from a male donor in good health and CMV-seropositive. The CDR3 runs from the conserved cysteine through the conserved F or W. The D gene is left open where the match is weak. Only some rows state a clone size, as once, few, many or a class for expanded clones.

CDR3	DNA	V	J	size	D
CATTSGTSYYNEQFF	TGTGCCACGACTTCCGGGACATCGTACTACAATGAGCAGTTCTTC	TRBV6-1	TRBJ2-1	.	.
CASRHRGRVVNGYTF	TGTGCCAGCAGACACAGGGGTAGAGTCGTAAATGGCTACACCTTC	TRBV6-1	TRBJ1-2	once	TRBD1
CASSIDYGPRGSLFF	TGTGCCAGTAGTATAGATTACGGGCCCAGGGGATCGTTGTTCTTC	TRBV19	TRBJ2-1	.	.
CASSWDREYGYTF	TGCGCCAGCAGCTGGGACAGAGAATATGGCTACACCTTC	TRBV4-3	TRBJ1-2	.	TRBD1
CASSYLRGTEAFF	TGTGCCAGCAGTTATCTACGGGGCACTGAAGCTTTCTTT	TRBV6-5	TRBJ1-1	.	.
CASSHLDRGYYEQYF	TGTGCCAGCAGCCATCTCGACAGGGGGTACTACGAGCAGTACTTC	TRBV4-2	TRBJ2-7	.	TRBD1
CASRKITGMNTEAFF	TGTGCCAGCAGGAAGATCACAGGAATGAACACTGAAGCTTTCTTT	TRBV27	TRBJ1-1	.	.
CASSYSGEVDGYTF	TGTGCCAGCAGTTACTCCGGGGAGGTAGATGGCTACACCTTC	TRBV6-5	TRBJ1-2	.	.
CASSLSQGGSYEQYF	TGTGCCAGCAGTTTATCCCAGGGAGGCTCCTACGAGCAGTACTTC	TRBV27	TRBJ2-7	.	.
CASDTQGAVAQTQYF	TGTGCCAGCGATACACAGGGGGCGGTGGCCCAGACCCAGTACTTC	TRBV2	TRBJ2-5	.	TRBD1
CASSSQGTGWGELFF	TGTGCCAGCAGCTCACAGGGAACCGGTTGGGGGGAGCTGTTTTTT	TRBV7-9	TRBJ2-2	.	.
CASSPGTGETGELFF	TGTGCCAGCAGCCCCGGTACAGGGGAGACCGGGGAGCTGTTTTTT	TRBV5-4	TRBJ2-2	.	TRBD1
CASSAGITGNTIYF	TGTGCCAGCTCAGCGGGGATTACTGGAAACACCATATATTTT	TRBV18	TRBJ1-3	.	.
CARVVEGRTDTQYF	TGTGCCAGAGTGGTAGAGGGTAGGACAGATACGCAGTATTTT	TRBV19	TRBJ2-3	few	.
CASSLDSGGEQFF	TGTGCCAGCAGCTTAGATTCCGGGGGGGAGCAGTTCTTC	TRBV7-2	TRBJ2-1	.	TRBD2
CASSLNYPVGALHF	TGTGCCAGCAGCTTAAACTACCCTGTAGGGGCCCTCCACTTT	TRBV7-2	TRBJ1-6	.	.
CASTSGSGITGELFF	TGTGCCAGCACTTCGGGGTCAGGAATAACCGGGGAGCTGTTTTTT	TRBV27	TRBJ2-2	.	.
CASSLGGRGDYEQYF	TGTGCCAGCAGCTTGGGGGGGCGGGGGGACTACGAGCAGTACTTC	TRBV5-4	TRBJ2-7	.	TRBD2
CASSLGALSTDTQYF	TGTGCCAGCAGCTTGGGGGCTTTAAGCACAGATACGCAGTATTTT	TRBV5-4	TRBJ2-3	.	.
CASRRGIDVIAGAFF	TGCGCCAGCAGGCGAGGGATTGACGTTATAGCGGGAGCTTTCTTT	TRBV4-1	TRBJ1-1	.	.
CASSHGQGANYGYTF	TGTGCCAGCTCACATGGACAGGGGGCAAACTATGGCTACACCTTC	TRBV18	TRBJ1-2	.	TRBD1
CASSMGQGRNGNQPQHF	TGTGCCAGTAGTATGGGACAGGGGAGAAATGGCAATCAGCCCCAGCATTTT	TRBV19	TRBJ1-5	.	TRBD1
CASSSLLFGAFF	TGTGCCAGCAGTTCCCTGCTCTTCGGGGCTTTCTTT	TRBV28	TRBJ1-1	.	.
CASSFYRDTEINNEQFF	TGTGCCAGCAGTTTTTATAGGGACACCGAAATAAACAATGAGCAGTTCTTC	TRBV27	TRBJ2-1	.	.
CASSLGGTAPYEQYF	TGTGCCAGCAGCTTAGGGGGGACAGCTCCCTACGAGCAGTACTTC	TRBV11-2	TRBJ2-7	.	TRBD1
CASSFTRYNEQFF	TGTGCCAGCAGCTTTACCCGGTACAATGAGCAGTTCTTC	TRBV11-1	TRBJ2-1	.	.
CASRVYRRTGVDNEKLFF	TGTGCCAGCAGAGTGTACCGGCGGACAGGGGTCGATAATGAAAAACTGTTTTTT	TRBV6-4	TRBJ1-4	medium-sized	TRBD1
CASSYPGTSGLYF	TGTGCCAGCAGCTACCCCGGGACTAGCGGGCTTTACTTC	TRBV11-2	TRBJ2-4	.	TRBD2
CASRADTSSYEQYF	TGTGCCAGCAGGGCGGACACGAGCTCCTACGAGCAGTACTTC	TRBV6-5	TRBJ2-7	few	.
CASSTDSYGYTF	TGTGCCAGCAGCACTGACAGCTATGGCTACACCTTC	TRBV7-9	TRBJ1-2	.	.
CASSQTDRTATNEKLFF	TGCGCCAGCAGCCAAACCGACAGGACAGCAACTAATGAAAAACTGTTTTTT	TRBV4-1	TRBJ1-4	.	.
CASGSTGTGANVLTF	TGCGCCAGCGGTTCGACAGGGACTGGGGCCAACGTCCTGACTTTC	TRBV5-1	TRBJ2-6	.	TRBD1
CASRWWKEDEQFF	TGCGCCAGCAGGTGGTGGAAGGAGGATGAGCAGTTCTTC	TRBV5-1	TRBJ2-1	.	.
CASSQDLPSPGTALGNTIYF	TGCGCCAGCAGCCAAGATCTGCCCTCCCCGGGTACCGCGTTGGGAAACACCATATATTTT	TRBV4-3	TRBJ1-3	.	.
CASSLPRTSLNEQYF	TGCGCCAGCTCACTTCCGAGGACTTCCTTGAACGAGCAGTACTTC	TRBV5-1	TRBJ2-7	.	.
CASSPSPGTGNTIYF	TGTGCCAGCTCACCTTCTCCAGGGACTGGAAACACCATATATTTT	TRBV18	TRBJ1-3	.	.